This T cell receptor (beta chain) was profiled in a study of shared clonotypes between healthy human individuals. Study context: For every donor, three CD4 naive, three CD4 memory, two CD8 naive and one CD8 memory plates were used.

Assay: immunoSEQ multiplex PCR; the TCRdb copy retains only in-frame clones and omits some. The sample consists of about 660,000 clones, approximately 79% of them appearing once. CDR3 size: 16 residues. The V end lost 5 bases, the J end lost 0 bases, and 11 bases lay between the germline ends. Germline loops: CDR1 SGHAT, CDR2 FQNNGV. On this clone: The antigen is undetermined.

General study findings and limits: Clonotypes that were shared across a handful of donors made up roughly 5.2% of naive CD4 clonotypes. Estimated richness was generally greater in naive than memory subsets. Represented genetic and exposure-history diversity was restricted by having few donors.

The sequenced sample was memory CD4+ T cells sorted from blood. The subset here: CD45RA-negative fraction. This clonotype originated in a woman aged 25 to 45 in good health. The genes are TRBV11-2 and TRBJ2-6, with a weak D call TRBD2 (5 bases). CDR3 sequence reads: CASSPRGASGANVLTF. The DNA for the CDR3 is TGTGCCAGCAGCCCCCGGGGAGCCTCTGGGGCCAACGTCCTGACTTTC.